This is a list of T cell receptor beta chains from one sample in a study of Graves' ophthalmopathy and Graves' hyperthyroidism. TCRdb analysed the multiplex PCR reads with MiXCR anew, one entry per CDR3 protein. The top ten hold around 4.6% of the sample, which has about 500,000 distinct CDR3 sequences, roughly 40% seen once. The sample consisted of peripheral blood or thyroid tissue (not recorded which). The receptors originated from an adult man with Graves' hyperthyroidism. Each CDR3 is given with its conserved first and last residue. Fields, in order: J gene, V gene, CDR3 length, CDR3 protein.

TRBJ1-1 | TRBV5-1 | 14 | CASSWAGTGVQAFF
TRBJ2-5 | TRBV2 | 16 | CASSELAGGPLETQYF
TRBJ2-1 | TRBV10-3 | 16 | CAISESETGGKNEQFF
TRBJ2-7 | TRBV19 | 15 | CASSPRDSGSYEQYF
TRBJ2-7 | TRBV29-1 | 11 | CSAGSGGEQYF
TRBJ1-2 | TRBV7-3 | 16 | CASSLTPSVDRAGYTF
TRBJ1-1 | TRBV27 | 14 | CASSFNREVAEAFF
TRBJ2-7 | TRBV7-9 | 16 | CASSLAGGLSSYEQYF
TRBJ1-1 | TRBV11-2 | 14 | CASSLDQGSTEAFF
TRBJ1-1 | TRBV28 | 15 | CASTTKRTGNTEAFF
TRBJ2-2 | TRBV2 | 14 | CASSYSHRTGELFF
TRBJ2-5 | TRBV2 | 15 | CASYPGRLGRETQYF
TRBJ2-3 | TRBV6-5 | 15 | CASSYEGISTDTQYF
TRBJ1-2 | TRBV5-8 | 16 | CASSPLDRGSNYGYTF
TRBJ2-5 | TRBV29-1 | 13 | CSVLQGGRETQYF
TRBJ2-3 | TRBV10-1 | 15 | CASSDRRGLTDTQYF
TRBJ2-7 | TRBV4-2 | 21 | CASSQDEGGLGAGAFRYEQYF
TRBJ2-2 | TRBV7-2 | 15 | CASSFGWGDTGELFF
TRBJ1-6 | TRBV7-9 | 16 | CASSLDGQGYNSPLHF
TRBJ1-1 | TRBV10-3 | 13 | CAISEKWNTEAFF
TRBJ2-6 | TRBV28 | 16 | CASSQHRGSGANVLTF
TRBJ1-4 | TRBV2 | 14 | CASRIDSLEEKLFF
TRBJ2-7 | TRBV7-2 | 15 | CASSLVGASGNEQYF
TRBJ1-2 | TRBV29-1 | 15 | CSVECLQGSNYGYTF
TRBJ2-2 | TRBV29-1 | 11 | CSVRDRGELFF
TRBJ1-5 | TRBV2 | 13 | CASRRRQGGAEHF
TRBJ2-2 | TRBV10-3 | 16 | CASTRGGTVNTGELSW
TRBJ1-3 | TRBV6-1 | 16 | CASSAKPPSSGNTIYF